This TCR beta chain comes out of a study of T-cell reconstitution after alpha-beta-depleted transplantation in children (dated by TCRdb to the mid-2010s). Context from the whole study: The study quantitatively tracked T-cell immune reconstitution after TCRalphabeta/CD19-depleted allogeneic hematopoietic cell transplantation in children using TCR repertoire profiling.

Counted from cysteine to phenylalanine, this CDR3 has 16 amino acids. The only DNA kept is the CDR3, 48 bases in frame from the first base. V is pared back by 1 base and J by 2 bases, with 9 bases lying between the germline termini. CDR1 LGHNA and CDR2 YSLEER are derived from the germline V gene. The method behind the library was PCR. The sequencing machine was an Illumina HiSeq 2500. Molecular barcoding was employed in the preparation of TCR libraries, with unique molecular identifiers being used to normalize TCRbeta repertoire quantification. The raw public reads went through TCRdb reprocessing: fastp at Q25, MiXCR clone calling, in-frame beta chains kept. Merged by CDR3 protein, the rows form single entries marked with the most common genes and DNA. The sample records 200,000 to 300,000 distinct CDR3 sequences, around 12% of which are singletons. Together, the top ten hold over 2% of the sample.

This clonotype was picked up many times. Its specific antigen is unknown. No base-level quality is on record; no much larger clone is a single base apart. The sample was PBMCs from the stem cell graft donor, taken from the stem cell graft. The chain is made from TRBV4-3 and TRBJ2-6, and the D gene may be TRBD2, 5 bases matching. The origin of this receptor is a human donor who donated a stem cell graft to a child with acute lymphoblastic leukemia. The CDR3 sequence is CASSQVGVAGANVLTF. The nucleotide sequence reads TGCGCCAGCAGCCAAGTCGGGGTTGCTGGGGCCAACGTCCTGACTTTC.